This record looks at one T cell receptor beta chain sequence and its context. These data come from a study of blood T cell repertoires in COVID-19. Study background: The United States, Italy and Spain were the sources of the acute and convalescent COVID-19 samples. From T cells, B-cell-depleted T cells, or PBMCs came the material, which was cDNA or gDNA.

V lost 1 base and J 2 bases, leaving 5 bases between the germline ends. This CDR3 is built from 13 residues. The germline V gene has CDR1 SEHNR and CDR2 FQNEAQ (reference sequence). Cohorts were based on clinical histories the participants reported. Authors' data handling: Cell counts per sample came from amplifying reference gene primers. Measured with immunoSEQ multiplex PCR; TCRdb has only the in-frame clones, and not every one. V and J calls and clone size come straight from that table; D and trimming were deduced from the DNA. The sample includes 200,000 or so clones, 86% of them seen just once. The receptor was isolated from a woman aged 40 to 49 with acute COVID-19. Material for sequencing was PBMCs or T cells enriched from blood (not recorded which). The chain joins TRBV7-9 to TRBJ1-1; D gene uncertain. Written as DNA, the CDR3 is TGTGCCAGCAGCTTAGGGACTAACACTGAAGCTTTCTTT. Amino acid sequence: CASSLGTNTEAFF.